Below are 4 T cell receptor beta chains sequenced from a single sample in a study of CD8+ T cells in alopecia areata. Extracted RNA was reverse transcribed, and the resulting cDNA served as sequencing template. The table came from immunoSEQ multiplex PCR; TCRdb's copy has only in-frame clones and leaves some out. This sample carries about 300,000 clones, none of them present only once. Sorting of pooled cutaneous lymph node cells used CD4, CD8alpha, NKG2D, NKG2ACE and other markers. Sequencing was performed on CD4+ T cells sorted from a lymph node. The receptors stem from a C3H/HeJ mouse with alopecia areata. As its MHC haplotype, the strain has H2-k.

Worth noting for this clone: The genes and germline here are from mouse. The missing CDR3 end, 4 residues past where the read stops, is filled in from the germline J gene. This rearrangement joins TRBV13-3 to TRBJ1-2; a weak D match, TRBD1 (6 bases). This CDR3 contains 13 residues. Germline V CDR1 and CDR2: NNHDY, SYVADS. V was trimmed by 5 bases and J by 2 bases, leaving 10 bases between them. CDR3 protein: CASRPGQNSDYTF. Incomplete CDR3 DNA: TGTGCCAGCAGACCCGGACAGAACTCC.

Remarks on this clone: These gene names are mouse names. With the read ending 4 residues before the CDR3 end, the germline J gene is used to fill in that end. This rearrangement joins TRBV31 to TRBJ2-5, with D uncertain. This CDR3 is 13 amino acids long. Germline CDR1 is GKSSPN and CDR2 is SITVG. The CDR3 sequence: CAWSLEVRDTQYF. Incomplete CDR3 DNA: TGTGCCTGGAGTCTAGAAGTCAGGGAC.

To note about this clone: Each gene name is a mouse one. This chain's CDR3 is CASNPGTENTGQLYF. The CDR3 DNA, read in part, is TGTGCCAGCAACCCCGGGACAGAAAACACCGGG. The J gene is TRBJ2-2, the V gene TRBV13-1; TRBD1 matches at 7 bases. Read coverage stops 4 residues before the CDR3 terminus; the germline J gene supplies the remainder. Unmatched junction bases numbered 6, after V lost 6 bases and J lost 1 base. This CDR3 is 15 amino acids long. The germline V gene has CDR1 NSHNY and CDR2 SYGAGN.

As to this clone: Each gene name is a mouse one. The CDR3 end lies 4 residues beyond the end of the read and is filled in from the germline J gene. This sample includes further DNA sequences coding for the same CDR3. V is TRBV13-3 and J is TRBJ2-2; 7 nucleotides match TRBD2. V trimming: 0 bases; J trimming: 2 bases; junction bases outside the gene matches: 4. This CDR3 is 16 amino acids long. Germline values: CDR1 NNHDY, CDR2 SYVADS. The CDR3 bases that were read are TGTGCCAGCAGTGATGCCGGCTGGGGGAACACCGGG. This codes for CASSDAGWGNTG. The whole CDR3 is CASSDAGWGNTGQLYF.